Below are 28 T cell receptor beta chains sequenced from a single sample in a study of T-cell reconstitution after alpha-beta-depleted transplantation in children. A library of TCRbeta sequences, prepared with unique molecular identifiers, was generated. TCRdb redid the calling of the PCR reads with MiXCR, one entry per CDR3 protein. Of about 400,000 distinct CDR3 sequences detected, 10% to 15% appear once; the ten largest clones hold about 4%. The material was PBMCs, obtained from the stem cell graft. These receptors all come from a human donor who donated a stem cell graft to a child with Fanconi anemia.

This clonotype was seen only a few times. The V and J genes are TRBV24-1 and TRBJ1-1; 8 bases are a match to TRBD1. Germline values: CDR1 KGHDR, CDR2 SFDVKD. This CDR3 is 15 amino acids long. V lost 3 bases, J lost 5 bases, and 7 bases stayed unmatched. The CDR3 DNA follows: TGTGCCACCAGTGATCAAACAGGGGGGAGAACTGAAGCTTTCTTT. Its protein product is CATSDQTGGRTEAFF.

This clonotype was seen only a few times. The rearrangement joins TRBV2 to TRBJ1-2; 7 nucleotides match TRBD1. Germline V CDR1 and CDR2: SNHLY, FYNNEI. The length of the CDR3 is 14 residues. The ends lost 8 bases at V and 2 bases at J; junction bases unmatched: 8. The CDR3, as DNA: TGTGCCAGCGTCGGGACAGCTGGGAACTATGGCTACACCTTC. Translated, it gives CASVGTAGNYGYTF.

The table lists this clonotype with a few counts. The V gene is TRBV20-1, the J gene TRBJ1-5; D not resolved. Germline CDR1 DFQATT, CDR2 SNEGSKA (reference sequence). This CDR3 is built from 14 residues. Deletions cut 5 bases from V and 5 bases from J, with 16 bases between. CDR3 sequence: CSAVPGLGDQPQHF. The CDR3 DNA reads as TGCAGTGCTGTACCCGGACTTGGAGATCAGCCCCAGCATTTT.

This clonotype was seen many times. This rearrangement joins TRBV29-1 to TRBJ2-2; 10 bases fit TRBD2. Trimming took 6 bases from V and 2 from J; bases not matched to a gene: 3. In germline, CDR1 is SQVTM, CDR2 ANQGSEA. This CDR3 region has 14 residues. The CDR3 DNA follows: TGCAGCGTAACTAGCGGGATAAACACCGGGGAGCTGTTTTTT. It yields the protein CSVTSGINTGELFF.

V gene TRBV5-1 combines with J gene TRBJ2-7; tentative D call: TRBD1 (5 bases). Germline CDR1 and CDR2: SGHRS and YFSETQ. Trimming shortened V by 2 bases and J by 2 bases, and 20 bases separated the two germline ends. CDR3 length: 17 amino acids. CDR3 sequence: CASSLGTSGIPAYEQYF. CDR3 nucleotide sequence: TGCGCCAGCAGCTTAGGAACCTCAGGGATCCCTGCCTACGAGCAGTACTTC.

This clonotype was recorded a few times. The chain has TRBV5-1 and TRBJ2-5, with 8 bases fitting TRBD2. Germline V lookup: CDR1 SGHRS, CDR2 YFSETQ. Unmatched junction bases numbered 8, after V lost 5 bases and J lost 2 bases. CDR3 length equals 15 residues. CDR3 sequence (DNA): TGCGCCAGCAGTGTGGGTAGCGGGGTTCAAGAGACCCAGTACTTC. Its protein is CASSVGSGVQETQYF.

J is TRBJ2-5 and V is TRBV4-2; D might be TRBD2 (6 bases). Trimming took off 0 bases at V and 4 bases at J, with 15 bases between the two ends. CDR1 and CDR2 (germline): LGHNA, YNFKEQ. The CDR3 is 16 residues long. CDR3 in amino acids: CASSQEGRVGGETQYF. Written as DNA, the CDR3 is TGTGCCAGCAGCCAAGAAGGCAGGGTGGGAGGAGAGACCCAGTACTTC.

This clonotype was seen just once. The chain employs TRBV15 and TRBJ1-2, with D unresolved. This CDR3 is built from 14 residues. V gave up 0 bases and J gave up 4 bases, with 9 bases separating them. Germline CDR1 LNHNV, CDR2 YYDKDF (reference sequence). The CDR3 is CATSRERGFYGYTF. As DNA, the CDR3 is TGTGCCACCAGCAGAGAACGTGGCTTCTATGGCTACACCTTC.

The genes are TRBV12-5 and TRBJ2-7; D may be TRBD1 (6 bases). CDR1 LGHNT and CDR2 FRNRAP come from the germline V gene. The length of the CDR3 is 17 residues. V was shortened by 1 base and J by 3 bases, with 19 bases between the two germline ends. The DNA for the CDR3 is TGTGCTAGTGGTTTGGCTCCCAGGGGCTGTGGTTTCTACGAGCAGTACGTC. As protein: CASGLAPRGCGFYEQYV.

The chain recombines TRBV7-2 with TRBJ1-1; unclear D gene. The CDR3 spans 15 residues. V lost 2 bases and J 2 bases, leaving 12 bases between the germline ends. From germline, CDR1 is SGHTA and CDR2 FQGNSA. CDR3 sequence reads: CASSLLRGLNTEAFF. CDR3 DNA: TGTGCCAGCAGCTTACTGAGAGGGCTAAACACTGAAGCTTTCTTT. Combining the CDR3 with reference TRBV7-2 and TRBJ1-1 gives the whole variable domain GAGVSQSPSNKVTEKGKDVELRCDPISGHTALYWYRQSLGQGLEFLIYFQGNSAPDKSGLPSDRFSAERTGGSVSTLTIQRTQQEDSAVYLCASSLLRGLNTEAFFGQGTRLTVV.

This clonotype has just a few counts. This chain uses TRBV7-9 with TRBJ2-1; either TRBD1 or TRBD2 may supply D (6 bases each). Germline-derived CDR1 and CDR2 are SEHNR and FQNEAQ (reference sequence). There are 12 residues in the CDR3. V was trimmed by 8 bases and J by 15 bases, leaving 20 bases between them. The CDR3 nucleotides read TGTGCCAGCGGGGGGCAGAGGGAAGATAGGTTCTTC. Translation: CASGGQREDRFF.

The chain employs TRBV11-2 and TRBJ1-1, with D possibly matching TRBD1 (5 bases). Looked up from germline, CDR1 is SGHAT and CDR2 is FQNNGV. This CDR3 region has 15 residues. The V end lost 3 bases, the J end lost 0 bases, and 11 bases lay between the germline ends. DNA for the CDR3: TGTGCCAGCAGCTTGCTAGGGGCGATGAACACTGAAGCTTTCTTT. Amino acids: CASSLLGAMNTEAFF.

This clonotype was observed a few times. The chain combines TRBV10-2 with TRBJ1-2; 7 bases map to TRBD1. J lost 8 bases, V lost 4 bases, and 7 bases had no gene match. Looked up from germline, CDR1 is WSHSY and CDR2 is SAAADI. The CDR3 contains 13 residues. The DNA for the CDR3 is TGCGCCAGCAGTGCCGGACAGGCCTTGGGCTACACCTTC. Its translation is CASSAGQALGYTF.

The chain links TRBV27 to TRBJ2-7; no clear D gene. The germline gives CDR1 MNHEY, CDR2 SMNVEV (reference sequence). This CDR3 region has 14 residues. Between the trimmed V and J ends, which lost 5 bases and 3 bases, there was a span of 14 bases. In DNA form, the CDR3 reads TGTGCCAGCAGTCCGGACCGTTCGGGCTACGAGCAGTACTTC. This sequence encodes CASSPDRSGYEQYF.

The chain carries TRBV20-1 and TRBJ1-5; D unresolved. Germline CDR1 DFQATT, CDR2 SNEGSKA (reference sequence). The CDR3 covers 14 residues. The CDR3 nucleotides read TGCAGCGCTGCACTTCGCCTGCACGATCAGCCCCAGCATTTT. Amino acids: CSAALRLHDQPQHF.

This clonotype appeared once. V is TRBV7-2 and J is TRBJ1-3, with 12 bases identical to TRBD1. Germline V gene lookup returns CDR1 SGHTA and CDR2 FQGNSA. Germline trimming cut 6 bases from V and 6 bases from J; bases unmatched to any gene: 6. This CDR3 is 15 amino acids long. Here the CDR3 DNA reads TGTGCCAGCAGAGGACCGGGACAGGGGGCAAACACCATATATTTT. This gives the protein CASRGPGQGANTIYF.

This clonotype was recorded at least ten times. CDR3 amino acids: CASTRWGGGVADTQYF. As DNA, the CDR3 is TGTGCCAGCACCAGGTGGGGCGGGGGGGTCGCAGATACGCAGTATTTT. V usage is TRBV7-2 and J usage is TRBJ2-3; TRBD2 aligns across 9 bases. The CDR3 runs to 16 residues. Germline CDR1 SGHTA, CDR2 FQGNSA. Losses at the gene ends were 7 bases for V and 4 bases for J; bases not matched to a gene: 12.

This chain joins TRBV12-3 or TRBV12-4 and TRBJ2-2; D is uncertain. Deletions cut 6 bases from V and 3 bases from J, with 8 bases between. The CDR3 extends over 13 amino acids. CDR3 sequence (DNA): TGTGCCAGCAGGCTTAGGGACACCGGGGAGCTGTTTTTT. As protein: CASRLRDTGELFF.

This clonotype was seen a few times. The CDR3 DNA reads TGTGCCAGCAGCTACTACAGGGATCAGCCCCAGCATTTT. As protein: CASSYYRDQPQHF. The V and J genes are TRBV11-2 and TRBJ1-5; a weak D match, TRBD1 (6 bases). Looked up from germline, CDR1 is SGHAT and CDR2 is FQNNGV. CDR3 length: 13 amino acids. Trimming took 4 bases from V and 5 from J, leaving 9 bases between them.

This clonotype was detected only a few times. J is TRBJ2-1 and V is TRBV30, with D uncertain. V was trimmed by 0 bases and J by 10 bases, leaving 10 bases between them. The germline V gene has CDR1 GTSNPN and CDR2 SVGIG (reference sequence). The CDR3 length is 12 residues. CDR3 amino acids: CAWSVLGREQFF. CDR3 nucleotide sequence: TGTGCCTGGAGTGTACTTGGTCGCGAGCAGTTCTTC. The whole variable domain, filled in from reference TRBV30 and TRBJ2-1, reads SQTIHQWPATLVQPVGSPLSLECTVEGTSNPNLYWYRQAAGRGLQLLFYSVGIGQISSEVPQNLSASRPQDRQFILSSKKLLLSDSGFYLCAWSVLGREQFFGPGTRLTVL.

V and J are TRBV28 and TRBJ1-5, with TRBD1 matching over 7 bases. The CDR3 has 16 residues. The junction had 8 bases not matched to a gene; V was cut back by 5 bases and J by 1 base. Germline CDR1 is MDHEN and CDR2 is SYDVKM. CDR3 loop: CASSLTGQLSNQPQHF. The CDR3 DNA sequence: TGTGCCAGCAGTCTCACGGGACAGTTAAGCAATCAGCCCCAGCATTTT. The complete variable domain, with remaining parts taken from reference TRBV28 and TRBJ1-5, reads DVKVTQSSRYLVKRTGEKVFLECVQDMDHENMFWYRQDPGLGLRLIYFSYDVKMKEKGDIPEGYSVSREKKERFSLILESASTNQTSMYLCASSLTGQLSNQPQHFGDGTRLSIL.

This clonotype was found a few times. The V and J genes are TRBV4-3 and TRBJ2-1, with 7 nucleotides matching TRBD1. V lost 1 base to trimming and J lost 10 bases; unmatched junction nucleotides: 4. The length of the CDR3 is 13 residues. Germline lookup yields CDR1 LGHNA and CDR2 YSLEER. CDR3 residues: CASSQAGDSEQFF. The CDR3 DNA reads TGCGCCAGCAGCCAAGCCGGGGACAGCGAGCAGTTCTTC.

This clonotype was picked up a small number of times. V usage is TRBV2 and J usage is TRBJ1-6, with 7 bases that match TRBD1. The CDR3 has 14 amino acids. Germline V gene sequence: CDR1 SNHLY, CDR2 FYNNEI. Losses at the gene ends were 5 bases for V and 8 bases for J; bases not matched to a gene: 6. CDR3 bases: TGTGCCAGCAGTTTTAACAGGGGTGATTCACCCCTCCACTTT. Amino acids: CASSFNRGDSPLHF. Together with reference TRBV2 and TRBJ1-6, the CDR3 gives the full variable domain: EPEVTQTPSHQVTQMGQEVILRCVPISNHLYFYWYRQILGQKVEFLVSFYNNEISEKSEIFDDQFSVERPDGSNFTLKIRSTKLEDSAMYFCASSFNRGDSPLHFGNGTRLTVT.

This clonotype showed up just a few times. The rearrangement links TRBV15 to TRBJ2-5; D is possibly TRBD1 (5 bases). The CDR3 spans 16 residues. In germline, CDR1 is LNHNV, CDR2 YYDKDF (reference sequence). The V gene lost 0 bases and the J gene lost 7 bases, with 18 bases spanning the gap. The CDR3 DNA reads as TGTGCCACCAGCAGAGATCGGGCCGAAATAGGGGTGACCCAGTACTTC. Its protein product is CATSRDRAEIGVTQYF.

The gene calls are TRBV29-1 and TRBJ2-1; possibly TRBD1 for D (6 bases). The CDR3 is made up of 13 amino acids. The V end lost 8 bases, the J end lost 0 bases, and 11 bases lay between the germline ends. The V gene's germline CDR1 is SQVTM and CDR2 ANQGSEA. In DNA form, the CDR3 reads TGCAGCTCAGGGGTGAGCTCCTACAATGAGCAGTTCTTC. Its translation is CSSGVSSYNEQFF.

CDR3 loop: CASSPLRQGRTYNEQFF. The CDR3 nucleotides read TGTGCCAGCAGCCCCCTACGACAGGGGAGGACCTACAATGAGCAGTTCTTC. This chain joins TRBV5-6 and TRBJ2-1; 8 bases are a match to TRBD1. Trimming removed 4 bases from V and 2 bases from J; junction bases left unmatched: 11. The CDR3 is 17 amino acids. The germline V gene encodes CDR1 SGHDT and CDR2 YYEEEE.

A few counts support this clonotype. The CDR3 DNA is TGTGCCAGCAGTTTATCCGGGCGTGGTACTGAAGCTTTCTTT. This gives the protein CASSLSGRGTEAFF. The chain has TRBV12-3 or TRBV12-4 and TRBJ1-1; D is unclear. V dropped 2 bases and J dropped 5 bases, with 12 bases sitting between them. The CDR3 length is 14 residues.

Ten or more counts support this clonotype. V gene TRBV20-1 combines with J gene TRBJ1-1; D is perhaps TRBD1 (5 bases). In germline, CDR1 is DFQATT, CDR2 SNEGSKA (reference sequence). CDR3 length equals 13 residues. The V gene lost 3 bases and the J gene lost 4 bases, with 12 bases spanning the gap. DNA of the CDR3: TGCAGTGCTAGTGCGTTTCAGGGCACTGAAGCTTTCTTT. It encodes CSASAFQGTEAFF.